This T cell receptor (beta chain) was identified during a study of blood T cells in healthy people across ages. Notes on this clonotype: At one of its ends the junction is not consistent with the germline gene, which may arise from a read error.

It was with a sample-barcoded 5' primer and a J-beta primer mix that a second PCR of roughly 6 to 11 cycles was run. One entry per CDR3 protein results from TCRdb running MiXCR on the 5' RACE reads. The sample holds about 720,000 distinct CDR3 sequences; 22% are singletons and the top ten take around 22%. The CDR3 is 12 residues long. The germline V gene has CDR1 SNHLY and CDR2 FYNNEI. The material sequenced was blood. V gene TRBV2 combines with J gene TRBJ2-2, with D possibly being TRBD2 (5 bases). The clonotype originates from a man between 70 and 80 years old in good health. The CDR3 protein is CASSELGWELFF. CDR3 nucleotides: TGTGCTAGCAGTGAACTAGGGTGGGAGCTGTTTTTT.